The 7 T cell receptor beta chains presented below share a single source sample, sequenced in a study of shared clonotypes between healthy human individuals. Profiling relied on immunoSEQ multiplex PCR, and the TCRdb table lists in-frame clones only, not all of them. There are 2 million to 3 million clones in the sample; roughly 93% occur only once, and more than 0.35% lies in the top ten. The sequencing sample was made of naive CD4+ T cells from PBMCs. Subset noted: CD45RA+ positively selected. All receptors come from a man aged 18-30 years in good health. Some clones in this sample may be carry-over from other donors' samples.

A note on this clone: Other nucleotide sequences in the sample specify the same CDR3. This sequence joins TRBV20-1 and TRBJ1-1, with D possibly being TRBD1 (5 bases). The CDR3 has 11 amino acids. Trimming shortened V by 6 bases and J by 5 bases, and 10 bases separated the two germline ends. The germline gives CDR1 DFQATT, CDR2 SNEGSKA (reference sequence). The CDR3 sequence: CSAGRGTEAFF. In DNA, the CDR3 is TGCAGTGCCGGACGGGGGACTGAAGCTTTCTTT.

This sequence joins TRBV6-5 and TRBJ2-3; weak D call: TRBD2 (6 bases). CDR3 length equals 16 residues. V lost 2 bases, J lost 5 bases, and 17 bases lay in between. Germline V gene data show CDR1 as MNHEY and CDR2 as SVGAGI. The CDR3 DNA reads TGTGCCAGCAGTTACGAGAGTGGTGGGAGGCGAGATACGCAGTATTTT. This gives the protein CASSYESGGRRDTQYF.

The chain recombines TRBV25-1 with TRBJ1-2; D is undetermined. The CDR3 runs to 14 residues. Germline CDR1 and CDR2: MGHDK and SYGVNS. Between the trimmed V and J ends, which lost 3 bases and 7 bases, there was a span of 15 bases. The CDR3 nucleotides read TGTGCCAGCAGTGAGGGGTTGGCAGTTCCTGGCTACACCTTC. This translates into CASSEGLAVPGYTF.

V and J are TRBV27 and TRBJ2-1; no clear D. The V gene's germline CDR1 is MNHEY and CDR2 SMNVEV (reference sequence). Trimming cost V 1 base and J 2 bases, with 6 bases left between them. This CDR3 is built from 14 residues. The CDR3 protein is CASSLYRTYNEQFF. CDR3 DNA: TGTGCCAGCAGTTTATATAGGACCTACAATGAGCAGTTCTTC.

J is TRBJ1-1 and V is TRBV7-3; D is undetermined. Germline CDR1 is SGHTA and CDR2 is FQGTGA. V was shortened by 2 bases and J by 2 bases, with 9 bases between the two germline ends. The CDR3 runs to 14 residues. The CDR3 coding sequence is TGTGCCAGCAGCTTATTTGGCACTAACACTGAAGCTTTCTTT. Protein product: CASSLFGTNTEAFF.

This clone was observed a single time. The genes are TRBV27 and TRBJ1-5; 7 nucleotides agree with TRBD1. The germline V gene encodes CDR1 MNHEY and CDR2 SMNVEV (reference sequence). Trimming cost V 6 bases and J 4 bases; bases outside gene matches: 3. This CDR3 contains 13 residues. The CDR3: CASRDRLNQPQHF. CDR3 DNA: TGTGCCAGCAGGGACAGGCTAAATCAGCCCCAGCATTTT.

The chain employs TRBV2 and TRBJ1-5, with D possibly TRBD1 on 6 matching bases. This CDR3 is built from 15 residues. Germline lookup yields CDR1 SNHLY and CDR2 FYNNEI. The ends were cut back, 5 bases at V and 2 bases at J, with 13 bases in the middle. CDR3 sequence: CASSPQGSGNQPQHF. CDR3 DNA: TGTGCCAGCAGTCCACAGGGTTCTGGCAATCAGCCCCAGCATTTT.